The TCR beta chain described here comes from a study of blood T cell repertoires in COVID-19. For the study at large: Whether acute or convalescent, the COVID-19 samples came from the United States, Italy and Spain. The analysed material was cDNA or gDNA that came from T cells, B-cell-depleted T cells, or PBMCs.

Germline loops: CDR1 MGHRA, CDR2 YSYEKL. V dropped 0 bases and J dropped 3; count of bases not matched to a gene: 13. The CDR3 extends over 19 amino acids. Participant-given clinical history determined each cohort assignment. Per the authors' pipeline: Amplification of reference gene primers was used by the study to estimate nucleated cell counts. TCRdb's copy holds only in-frame clones and misses some; the assay was immunoSEQ multiplex PCR. That table furnishes V, J and clone size, whereas the DNA furnished D and trimming. The table includes around 250,000 clones, around 93% detected once. The sample was PBMCs or T cells enriched from blood (not recorded which). The receptor comes from a human donor in a cohort exposed to, infected with or recovered from COVID-19 (not recorded which). The donor label of this sample is uncertain. V usage is TRBV4-1 and J usage is TRBJ2-5, with 10 bases identical to TRBD2. In nucleotides, the CDR3 is TGCGCCAGCAGCCAAGAGGCTAGCGGGGGTACCGTAGATAAAGAGACCCAGTACTTC. Its protein product is CASSQEASGGTVDKETQYF.